This T cell receptor beta chain was profiled in a study of blood T cell repertoires in COVID-19. Study at large: Sources were T cells, B-cell-depleted T cells, or PBMCs; the material itself was cDNA or gDNA.

This CDR3 comprises 15 residues. Method: immunoSEQ multiplex PCR; TCRdb's copy keeps in-frame clones and lacks some. The profile shows roughly 180,000 clones, 79% of them singletons. The sample was peripheral blood. The J gene is TRBJ1-2, the V gene TRBV21-1; the D call in the table, TRBD1, was not verified against the DNA. TRBV21-1 is classified as a pseudogene. The origin of this receptor is a woman aged 55-69 years with COVID-19, enrolled during active disease. CDR3 bases: TGTGCCAGCAGCACTAGGACAGGGGGGGACTATGGCTACACCTTC. Translated, it gives CASSTRTGGDYGYTF.